This entry lists 23 T cell receptor beta chains sequenced from one sample in a study of prognosis after radiotherapy for stage I lung cancer. With two-round multiplex PCR, TCR beta CDR3 sequences were amplified from genomic DNA. Every TRBV and TRBJ gene had its own specific primer in first-round PCR. TCRdb passed the multiplex PCR reads through MiXCR, listing each CDR3 protein once. This table holds approximately 35,000 distinct CDR3 sequences, 32% found once. Sequences were derived from PBMCs, sampled before or after stereotactic body radiation therapy (not recorded which). The receptors were sampled from a donor over 45 with non-small cell lung cancer.

As regards this clonotype: A read error may be the cause here, since a much bigger clone is one base away. This chain connects TRBV7-2 to TRBJ1-1, with 8 bases matching TRBD1. Trimming took 4 bases from V and 3 from J; bases not matched to a gene: 7. The CDR3 consists of 15 residues. Germline V lookup: CDR1 SGHTA, CDR2 FQGNSA. The CDR3 DNA follows: TGTGCCAGCAGCTACAAGACAGGGGAGTACACTGAAGCTTTCTTT. It encodes CASSYKTGEYTEAFF.

A remark on this clonotype: A far larger clone differs by one base, so this is likely a read error. The CDR3 DNA sequence: TGTGCCAGCGTCGGGACACGGATGCTTTCACCCCTCCACTTT. It yields the protein CASVGTRMLSPLHF. The rearrangement links TRBV6-4 to TRBJ1-6, with D possibly TRBD1 on 6 matching bases. Germline CDR1 reads MRHNA; CDR2 reads SNTAGT. The CDR3 contains 14 residues. V lost 8 bases to trimming and J lost 9 bases, with 17 bases between them.

The chain uses TRBV7-9 and TRBJ2-7; D tentatively reads TRBD1 or TRBD2 (5 bases each). Germline CDR1 reads SEHNR; CDR2 reads FQNEAQ (reference sequence). The length of the CDR3 is 14 residues. Trimming stripped 5 bases from V and 6 bases from J, with 17 bases between. The CDR3 nucleotides read TGTGCCAGCAGCGTGGCCGGGACGGCAGGCGAGCAGTACTTC. Amino acid sequence: CASSVAGTAGEQYF.

This clonotype was seen many times. The rearrangement uses TRBV20-1 and TRBJ1-1, with 7 bases that match TRBD1. V lost 2 bases to trimming and J lost 4 bases; unmatched junction nucleotides: 10. The CDR3 runs to 15 residues. Germline CDR1 DFQATT, CDR2 SNEGSKA (reference sequence). Here the CDR3 reads CSARSTDRVPTEAFF. For the CDR3, the DNA is TGCAGTGCTAGATCCACTGACAGGGTGCCCACTGAAGCTTTCTTT.

The V call is TRBV30, the J call TRBJ1-2; 8 positions match TRBD1. The germline gives CDR1 GTSNPN, CDR2 SVGIG (reference sequence). The CDR3 covers 15 residues. Losses at the gene ends were 2 bases for V and 7 bases for J; bases not matched to a gene: 12. CDR3: CAWSTRSGGICGYTF. CDR3 DNA: TGTGCCTGGAGTACGAGGTCAGGGGGCATTTGTGGCTACACCTTC.

Many counts were recorded for this clonotype. The V call is TRBV19, the J call TRBJ1-1; TRBD1 aligns across 8 bases. The V gene's germline CDR1 is LNHDA and CDR2 SQIVND (reference sequence). CDR3 length equals 14 residues. Germline trimming cut 5 bases from V and 4 bases from J; bases unmatched to any gene: 6. This CDR3 is CASSASGGITEAFF. The DNA of the CDR3 is TGTGCCAGTAGTGCTTCAGGGGGCATCACTGAAGCTTTCTTT.

Remarks on this clonotype: A clone one base away is much larger, so this may be a read error. The genes are TRBV19 and TRBJ2-2, with D possibly TRBD1 on 5 matching bases. CDR1 and CDR2 from the germline V gene are LNHDA and SQIVND (reference sequence). The CDR3 spans 13 residues. CDR3 in amino acids: CVSSDQGERELFF. Here the CDR3 DNA reads TGTGTCAGTAGTGATCAGGGTGAGCGGGAGCTGTTTTTT.

The gene calls are TRBV30 and TRBJ1-6, with D possibly TRBD1 on 5 matching bases. Trimming took 5 bases from V and 8 from J, leaving 19 bases between them. Germline CDR1 GTSNPN, CDR2 SVGIG (reference sequence). The CDR3 runs to 15 residues. As DNA, the CDR3 is TGTGCCTGGGGATTGAACCGGGACTCAGATTCACCCCTCCACTTT. Residues: CAWGLNRDSDSPLHF.

This clonotype has a count of ten or more. This rearrangement joins TRBV20-1 to TRBJ2-1, with D uncertain. Trimming shortened V by 0 bases and J by 3 bases, and 15 bases separated the two germline ends. Germline CDR1 DFQATT, CDR2 SNEGSKA (reference sequence). This CDR3 is 16 amino acids long. CDR3: CSARDPDGAFYNEQFF. For the CDR3, the DNA is TGCAGTGCTAGAGATCCTGACGGAGCCTTCTACAATGAGCAGTTCTTC.

To note about this clonotype: An end of the junction does not agree with germline; a read error may underlie this. The V and J genes are TRBV9 and TRBJ2-5, with D possibly TRBD1 on 5 matching bases. Germline lookup yields CDR1 SGDLS and CDR2 YYNGEE. The CDR3 extends over 14 amino acids. This chain's CDR3 is CAGSPKTVGETQYF. For the CDR3, the DNA is TGTGCCGGCAGCCCTAAGACAGTGGGCGAGACCCAGTACTTC.

This clonotype was observed many times. This chain's CDR3 is CASSSGTSSSGNTIYF. CDR3 in DNA: TGTGCCAGCAGTTCCGGGACATCCAGTTCTGGAAACACCATATATTTT. This chain connects TRBV6-4 to TRBJ1-3, with a possible D match to TRBD1 (6 bases). Germline-derived CDR1 and CDR2 are MRHNA and SNTAGT. The CDR3 is 16 residues long. The V gene lost 5 bases and the J gene lost 1 base, with 15 bases spanning the gap.

As concerns this clonotype: Given a far larger clone just one base away, this is likely a sequencing read error. This sequence joins TRBV7-9 and TRBJ1-2; TRBD1 matches at 9 bases. Germline trimming cut 5 bases from V and 9 bases from J; bases unmatched to any gene: 10. The CDR3 covers 14 residues. Germline-derived CDR1 and CDR2 are SEHNR and FQNEAQ (reference sequence). The CDR3 nucleotides are TGTGCCAGCAGCCACAAACAGGGGGCTGATTGCTACACCTTC. Translation: CASSHKQGADCYTF.

This clonotype appeared many times. V and J are TRBV6-1 and TRBJ1-2; D uncertain. V was shortened by 7 bases and J by 4 bases, with 13 bases between the two germline ends. Germline loops: CDR1 MNHNS, CDR2 SASEGT. The CDR3 sequence is 13 residues long. The CDR3 protein is CASKEPGSYGYTF. As DNA, the CDR3 is TGTGCCAGCAAGGAGCCGGGAAGCTATGGCTACACCTTC.

In the case of this clonotype: One end of the junction varies from germline; a read error may be responsible. J is TRBJ2-2 and V is TRBV6-2 or TRBV6-3, with a tentative D call TRBD1 (6 bases). This CDR3 has 16 amino acids. The germline gives CDR1 MNHEY, CDR2 SVGEGT. This chain's CDR3 is CASRGLRDMLTGELFF. CDR3 sequence (DNA): TGTGCCAGCAGGGGGCTCCGGGACATGCTCACCGGTGAGCTGTTTTTT.

The genes are TRBV2 and TRBJ2-3, with 12 bases aligning to TRBD2. Trimming removed 8 bases from V and 4 bases from J; junction bases left unmatched: 10. The germline gives CDR1 SNHLY, CDR2 FYNNEI. This CDR3 comprises 16 residues. As DNA, the CDR3 is TGTGCCAGCTGGGGCGTTCTAGCGGGGGGGCCAGATACGCAGTATTTT. Protein product: CASWGVLAGGPDTQYF.

The table lists this clonotype with many counts. This sequence joins TRBV7-2 and TRBJ1-6; D is uncertain. Germline CDR1 is SGHTA and CDR2 is FQGNSA. The V end was cut by 3 bases, the J end by 5 bases, with 8 bases between. The CDR3 sequence is 14 residues long. The CDR3 DNA sequence: TGTGCCAGCAGCTTTGGAGGGAATAATTCACCCCTCCACTTT. This translates into CASSFGGNNSPLHF.

This clonotype was seen many times. V is TRBV9 and J is TRBJ1-4; tentatively, D is TRBD1 (5 bases). Germline V gene sequence: CDR1 SGDLS, CDR2 YYNGEE. This CDR3 is 14 amino acids long. Trimming removed 0 bases at V and 10 bases at J, with 13 bases between. The CDR3 DNA follows: TGTGCCAGCAGCGTAGGGCCGGGGGTTGGAAAACTGTTTTTT. Its protein product is CASSVGPGVGKLFF. The entire variable domain, with the rest obtained from reference TRBV9 and TRBJ1-4, is as follows: DSGVTQTPKHLITATGQRVTLRCSPRSGDLSVYWYQQSLDQGLQFLIQYYNGEERAKGNILERFSAQQFPDLHSELNLSSLELGDSALYFCASSVGPGVGKLFFGSGTQLSVL.

Ten or more counts support this clonotype. This chain joins TRBV11-3 and TRBJ1-1; the D is unclear. The germline V and J ends were trimmed by 2 bases and 7 bases, with 11 bases remaining between them. CDR1 is SGHNT and CDR2 is YENEEA in the germline V gene. The CDR3 has 13 residues. The CDR3 reads CASSLSQEDEAFF. CDR3 nucleotides: TGTGCCAGCAGCTTAAGCCAGGAGGATGAAGCTTTCTTT.

Of note for this clonotype: One base separates it from a far larger clone, so it is likely a read error. The CDR3 DNA reads as TGTACCAGCAGCCCCAGGACTAACTACAATGAGCAGTTCTTC. Its protein is CTSSPRTNYNEQFF. V and J are TRBV6-5 and TRBJ2-1; TRBD2 is a possible D gene (6 bases). The CDR3 has 14 amino acids. The germline CDR1 and CDR2 sequences are MNHEY and SVGAGI.

This clonotype was recorded at least ten times. The V gene is TRBV6-1, the J gene TRBJ2-3; the D gene is possibly TRBD2 (5 bases). Trimming left V 8 bases short and J 7 bases short, with 13 bases between. The CDR3 is 12 amino acids. Looked up from germline, CDR1 is MNHNS and CDR2 is SASEGT. CDR3 DNA sequence: TGTGCCAGCGGGGAGTTTGCCCATACGCAGTATTTT. Translated: CASGEFAHTQYF.

This clonotype was recorded at least ten times. The chain carries TRBV2 and TRBJ1-2; D gene uncertain. Trimming took 5 bases from V and 4 from J, leaving 5 bases between them. The CDR3 contains 11 residues. The germline V gene encodes CDR1 SNHLY and CDR2 FYNNEI. CDR3 DNA sequence: TGTGCCAGCAGTTACAGCTATGGCTACACCTTC. This codes for CASSYSYGYTF.

This clonotype was recorded many times. The rearrangement uses TRBV4-1 and TRBJ2-5; either TRBD1 or TRBD2 may fit D (5 bases each). V dropped 5 bases and J dropped 5 bases, with 18 bases sitting between them. The CDR3 is 15 amino acids. Germline V CDR1 and CDR2: MGHRA, YSYEKL. The CDR3 loop is CASSKGTANFETQYF. The CDR3 region has the DNA TGCGCCAGCAGCAAAGGGACCGCGAATTTCGAGACCCAGTACTTC.

The chain employs TRBV20-1 and TRBJ2-3, with TRBD2 identical over 9 bases. The CDR3 has 15 amino acids. Germline V CDR1 and CDR2: DFQATT, SNEGSKA (reference sequence). J lost 4 bases, V lost 1 base, and 6 bases had no gene match. The CDR3 sequence: CSARGWREGADTQYF. CDR3 coding DNA: TGCAGTGCTAGAGGATGGCGGGAGGGCGCAGATACGCAGTATTTT.